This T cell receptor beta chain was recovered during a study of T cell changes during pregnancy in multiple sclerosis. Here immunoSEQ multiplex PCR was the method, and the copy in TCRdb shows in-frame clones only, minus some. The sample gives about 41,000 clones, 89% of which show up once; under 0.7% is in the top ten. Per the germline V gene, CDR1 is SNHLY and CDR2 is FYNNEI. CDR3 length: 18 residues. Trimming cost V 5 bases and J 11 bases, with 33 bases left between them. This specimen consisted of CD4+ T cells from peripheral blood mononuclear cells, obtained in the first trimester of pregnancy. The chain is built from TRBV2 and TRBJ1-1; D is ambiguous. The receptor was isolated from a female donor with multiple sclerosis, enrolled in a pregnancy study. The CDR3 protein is CASSLTGLPVVLTRGAFF. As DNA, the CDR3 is TGTGCCAGCAGTCTCACGGGGTTACCCGTAGTACTTACCCGTGGGGCTTTCTTT. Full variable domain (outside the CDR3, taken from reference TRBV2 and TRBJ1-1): EPEVTQTPSHQVTQMGQEVILRCVPISNHLYFYWYRQILGQKVEFLVSFYNNEISEKSEIFDDQFSVERPDGSNFTLKIRSTKLEDSAMYFCASSLTGLPVVLTRGAFFGQGTRLTVV.